This TCR beta chain was obtained from a study of response to subunit inactivated influenza vaccine. This clonotype was seen at least ten times. Its specificity is not known. CDR3 length: 16 residues. V lost 4 bases, J lost 5 bases, and 4 bases stayed unmatched. CDR1 LGHNA and CDR2 YSLEER come from the germline V gene. TCRdb passed the RT-PCR reads through MiXCR, listing each CDR3 protein once. The sample gives over 650,000 distinct CDR3 sequences, around 18% of which show up once; approximately 10% is in the top ten. Overall study findings and caveats: Few additional T cells are recruited per seasonal influenza vaccination, authors suggested.

This material consisted of PBMCs from blood, taken 5 to 6 days after vaccination. This sequence joins TRBV4-3 and TRBJ2-3; 15 bases are shared with TRBD2. This clonotype originated in a man between 50 and 59 years old who received an inactivated influenza vaccine. This CDR3 reads CASSLGLAGGLDTQYF. The CDR3 DNA sequence: TGCGCCAGCAGCCTGGGACTAGCGGGAGGATTAGATACGCAGTATTTT.